This T cell receptor (beta chain) was captured by sequencing in a study of regulatory T cells in long-lasting Graves disease. Study-wide findings and caveats: The persistent group shared around 2,600 public clonotypes, more than the approximately 970 shared by new patients. Persistent disease preferred TRBV28, TRBJ1-2 and TRBJ2-5; new disease, TRBV20-1 and TRBJ2-1.

The V gene's germline CDR1 is MDHEN and CDR2 SYDVKM. The length of the CDR3 is 14 residues. Trimming removed 4 bases from V and 4 bases from J, with 14 bases in between. Both iRepertoire HTBI primers and Arm-PCR of CDR3 regions were used to build the TCR beta libraries. TCRdb redid the calling of the multiplex PCR reads with MiXCR, one entry per CDR3 protein. The sample includes 400,000 to 500,000 distinct CDR3 sequences, roughly 15% seen only once; the top ten take about 25%. Time point noted: newly diagnosed GD, antithyroid drugs for less than 3 months. PBMCs provided the RNA from which the TCR library was made. This clonotype was counted many times. Its antigen is currently unknown. This sample also appeared in a second study, on T cells in Graves' hyperthyroidism and ophthalmopathy. That paper adds: A lack of ophthalmopathy progression within 18 months defined stable Graves' hyperthyroidism. An initial round of RT-PCR targeting the TCR CDR3 relied on the HTBI primer set.

The rearrangement uses TRBV28 and TRBJ2-7; a weak D match, TRBD1 (5 bases). The receptor was derived from a woman between 18 and 29 years old with Graves disease. The source was peripheral blood mononuclear cells (PBMCs), collected at new diagnosis, from a patient treated with antithyroid drugs. The DNA for the CDR3 is TGTGCCAGCAGTTCATCCAGGGATATATACGAGCAGTACTTC. Protein sequence: CASSSSRDIYEQYF.